This T cell receptor beta chain comes out of a study of OX40 agonist ivuxolimab in advanced cancers. Overall study context: Of the patients, three showed partial responses, one with hepatocellular carcinoma and two with cutaneous melanoma. Broader study findings: Dose levels from 0.1 to 3.0 mg/kg saw CD4+ and CD8+ blood T cells expand clonally by week 6.

Produced via immunoSEQ multiplex PCR; TCRdb's table is partial and in-frame only. The sample includes about 30,000 clones, around 74% of them seen just once. This clone has just one count. As yet, its antigen is unknown. The receptor comes from an adult with an advanced solid tumor such as melanoma, head and neck, liver or kidney cancer. The sample here was CD4+ or CD8+ T cells sorted from blood, taken in a trial of the OX40 agonist ivuxolimab.

This CDR3 is CASSRGQGKNIQYF. The CDR3 DNA follows: TGTGCCAGCAGCAGGGGACAGGGGAAGAACATTCAGTACTTC. The chain carries TRBV5-4 and TRBJ2-4; TRBD1 matches 10 bases. The germline CDR1 and CDR2 sequences are SGHNT and YYREEE (reference sequence). This CDR3 has 14 amino acids. V was pared by 4 bases and J by 7 bases, with 5 bases of the junction left unmatched.